These 17 T cell receptor beta chains were all obtained from the same sample, sequenced in a study of response to subunit inactivated influenza vaccine. Each CDR3 protein is one row after TCRdb ran MiXCR on the RT-PCR reads. The sample has some 300,000 distinct CDR3 sequences, about 20% seen once. The sample in question was PBMCs from blood, obtained approximately 20 months after vaccination. The receptors stem from a man aged 50 to 75 who received an inactivated influenza vaccine.

The rearrangement uses TRBV6-5 and TRBJ2-2, with D possibly TRBD1 on 6 matching bases. There are 15 residues in the CDR3. Germline loops: CDR1 MNHEY, CDR2 SVGAGI. V shed 2 bases and J shed 3 bases, with 10 bases lying between them. In DNA form, the CDR3 reads TGTGCCAGCAGTTACGGGACATTTGACACCGGGGAGCTGTTTTTT. Amino acids: CASSYGTFDTGELFF.

This clonotype has a handful of counts. The chain links TRBV5-1 to TRBJ1-4; D ambiguous. This CDR3 contains 14 residues. Germline loops: CDR1 SGHRS, CDR2 YFSETQ. Trimming shortened V by 0 bases and J by 9 bases, and 12 bases separated the two germline ends. CDR3 amino acids: CASSLDRGGQKLFF. The CDR3 nucleotides read TGCGCCAGCAGCTTGGACCGGGGAGGGCAAAAACTGTTTTTT.

The genes are TRBV20-1 and TRBJ1-1; D uncertain. Trimming took 6 bases from V and 5 from J, leaving 16 bases between them. Germline values: CDR1 DFQATT, CDR2 SNEGSKA (reference sequence). This CDR3 has 13 amino acids. The CDR3 reads CSAQPGVRTEAFF. In nucleotides, the CDR3 is TGCAGTGCACAACCGGGAGTTCGGACTGAAGCTTTCTTT.

This clonotype was observed a handful of times. The gene calls are TRBV4-1 and TRBJ1-1; 7 nucleotides agree with TRBD1. The germline V gene has CDR1 MGHRA and CDR2 YSYEKL. The CDR3 totals 15 residues. J gave up 7 bases and V 3 bases, and 11 bases lay outside the gene matches. The CDR3 bases are TGCGCCAGCAGCCATCTCGGGAGGGGGCTCGGTGAAGCTTTCTTT. Its translation is CASSHLGRGLGEAFF.

The gene calls are TRBV19 and TRBJ1-3; D not certain. Between the trimmed V and J ends, which lost 3 bases and 4 bases, there was a span of 16 bases. Looked up from germline, CDR1 is LNHDA and CDR2 is SQIVND (reference sequence). The CDR3 consists of 16 residues. In DNA, the CDR3 is TGTGCCAGTAGTATTGGGCCCCGGTCCCCCGGAAACACCATATATTTT. It specifies CASSIGPRSPGNTIYF.

The J gene is TRBJ2-7, the V gene TRBV20-1; TRBD2 agrees at 8 bases. With V trimmed by 3 bases and J by 0 bases, 4 bases remained unmatched. The CDR3 has 14 residues. Germline CDR1 and CDR2: DFQATT and SNEGSKA (reference sequence). CDR3 coding DNA: TGCAGTGCTAGCCACACTAGCGGCTCCTACGAGCAGTACTTC. Protein: CSASHTSGSYEQYF.

The chain is built from TRBV11-2 and TRBJ2-7; 7 bases map to TRBD1. CDR3 size: 14 residues. V was clipped by 5 bases and J by 7 bases; unmatched bases: 11. The germline CDR1 and CDR2 sequences are SGHAT and FQNNGV. CDR3: CASSAQPGQPEQYF. The CDR3 DNA reads TGTGCCAGCAGCGCTCAACCGGGACAGCCGGAGCAGTACTTC.

This clonotype turned up a few times. This chain joins TRBV12-3 or TRBV12-4 and TRBJ2-1, with 11 bases aligning to TRBD2. This CDR3 is built from 14 residues. V was pared by 6 bases and J by 4 bases, with 2 bases of the junction left unmatched. The CDR3 DNA follows: TGTGCCAGCAGAAGGACTAGCGGGTACAATGAGCAGTTCTTC. It encodes CASRRTSGYNEQFF.

In this sample, this clonotype turned up many times. V and J are TRBV2 and TRBJ1-1, with D unclear. Germline CDR1 reads SNHLY; CDR2 reads FYNNEI. Trimming took 2 bases from V and 10 from J, leaving 11 bases between them. This CDR3 has 12 amino acids. The CDR3 DNA reads TGTGCCAGCAGTGAATTCTGGGAAGGAGCTTTCTTT. This gives the protein CASSEFWEGAFF.

The chain has TRBV6-1 and TRBJ2-2; D perhaps matches TRBD1 (6 bases). Germline CDR1 is MNHNS and CDR2 is SASEGT. The V gene lost 11 bases and the J gene lost 0 bases, with 10 bases spanning the gap. The CDR3 sequence is 13 residues long. This CDR3 reads CALGQPNTGELFF. CDR3 nucleotides: TGTGCCTTAGGACAGCCGAACACCGGGGAGCTGTTTTTT.

This clonotype has just a few counts. The chain employs TRBV7-9 and TRBJ2-1, with a possible D match to TRBD2 (5 bases). With 3 bases removed from V and 9 bases from J, the gap between germline ends came to 15 bases. This CDR3 comprises 14 residues. Germline V gene data show CDR1 as SEHNR and CDR2 as FQNEAQ (reference sequence). The CDR3 bases are TGTGCCAGCAGCTTCCCAAACCGGGGTGGTGAGCAGTTCTTC. Translated: CASSFPNRGGEQFF.

This clonotype was seen a handful of times. V gene TRBV12-3 or TRBV12-4 combines with J gene TRBJ2-3; 10 positions match TRBD1. The CDR3 length is 17 residues. After removal of 1 base from V and 5 bases from J, the junction contained 9 bases not matched to a gene. CDR3 residues: CASSLEGQGDYKDTQYF. CDR3 DNA: TGTGCCAGCAGTTTAGAAGGACAGGGGGATTATAAAGATACGCAGTATTTT.

The V call is TRBV12-3 or TRBV12-4, the J call TRBJ1-2, with TRBD1 matching over 9 bases. V lost 5 bases and J lost 6; bases outside the gene matches: 7. The CDR3 runs 14 residues. This CDR3 reads CASSPRRQGDGYTF. CDR3 DNA sequence: TGTGCCAGCAGTCCTCGACGACAGGGGGATGGCTACACCTTC.

This chain uses TRBV28 with TRBJ1-5; D perhaps matches TRBD1 (5 bases). The V and J ends lost 3 bases and 0 bases respectively, with 12 bases between them. This CDR3 is built from 16 residues. CDR1 and CDR2 from the germline V gene are MDHEN and SYDVKM. The CDR3 region is CASSFLVGVSNQPQHF. CDR3 sequence (DNA): TGTGCCAGCAGTTTTTTGGTAGGGGTTAGCAATCAGCCCCAGCATTTT. The variable domain in full, completed from reference TRBV28 and TRBJ1-5, reads DVKVTQSSRYLVKRTGEKVFLECVQDMDHENMFWYRQDPGLGLRLIYFSYDVKMKEKGDIPEGYSVSREKKERFSLILESASTNQTSMYLCASSFLVGVSNQPQHFGDGTRLSIL.

The J gene is TRBJ1-1, the V gene TRBV10-3, with D unresolved. Trimming removed 4 bases from V and 4 bases from J, with 10 bases in between. Germline values: CDR1 ENHRY, CDR2 SYGVKD. This CDR3 contains 13 residues. The CDR3 protein is CAISGGRVTEAFF. The CDR3 DNA sequence: TGTGCCATCAGTGGAGGTCGGGTCACTGAAGCTTTCTTT.

This clonotype was seen ten or more times. The chain has TRBV2 and TRBJ1-2, with D uncertain. Germline assignment: CDR1 SNHLY and CDR2 FYNNEI. The CDR3 covers 13 residues. The V gene lost 2 bases and the J gene lost 3 bases, with 7 bases spanning the gap. The CDR3 DNA sequence: TGTGCCAGCAGTGAACTGCCATACTATGGCTACACCTTC. This sequence encodes CASSELPYYGYTF.

The chain uses TRBV11-2 and TRBJ2-3; 8 nucleotides line up with TRBD1. CDR1 is SGHAT and CDR2 is FQNNGV in the germline V gene. Losses at the gene ends were 5 bases for V and 2 bases for J; bases not matched to a gene: 9. The CDR3 runs to 16 residues. CDR3 region: CASSPGQGRLTDTQYF. In nucleotides, the CDR3 is TGTGCCAGCAGCCCCGGACAGGGACGCCTCACAGATACGCAGTATTTT. Variable domain in full (rest from reference TRBV11-2 and TRBJ2-3): EAGVAQSPRYKIIEKRQSVAFWCNPISGHATLYWYQQILGQGPKLLIQFQNNGVVDDSQLPKDRFSAERLKGVDSTLKIQPAKLEDSAVYLCASSPGQGRLTDTQYFGPGTRLTVL.